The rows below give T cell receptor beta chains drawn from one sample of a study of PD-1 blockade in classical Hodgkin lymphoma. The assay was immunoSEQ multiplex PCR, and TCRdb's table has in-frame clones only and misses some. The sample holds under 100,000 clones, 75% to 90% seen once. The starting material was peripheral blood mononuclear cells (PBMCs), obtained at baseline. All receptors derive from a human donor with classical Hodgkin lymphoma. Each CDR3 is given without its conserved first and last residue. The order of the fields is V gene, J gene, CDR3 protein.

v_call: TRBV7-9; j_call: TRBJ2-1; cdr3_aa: ASSRSGTGMNNEQF
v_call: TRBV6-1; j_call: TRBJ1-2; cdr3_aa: ASSEMGTANYGYT
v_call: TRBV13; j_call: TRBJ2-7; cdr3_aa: ASSQRPTSGAGEQY
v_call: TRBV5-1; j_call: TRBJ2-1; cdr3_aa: ASSLAALGSYNEQF
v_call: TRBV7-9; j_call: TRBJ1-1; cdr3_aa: ASSLGPQGTEAF
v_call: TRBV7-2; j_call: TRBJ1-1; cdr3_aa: ASSFTGSAEAF
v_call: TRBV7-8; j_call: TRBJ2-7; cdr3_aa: ASSLADRIYEQY
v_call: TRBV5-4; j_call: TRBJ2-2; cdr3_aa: ASNSRDNLGELF
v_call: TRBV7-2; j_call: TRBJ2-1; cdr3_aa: ASSFSWSSYNEQF
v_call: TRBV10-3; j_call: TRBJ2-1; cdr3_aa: AISPLDNEQF
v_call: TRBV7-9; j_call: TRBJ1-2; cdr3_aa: ASSPQGGGYGYT
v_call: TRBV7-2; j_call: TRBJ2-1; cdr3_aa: ASSPPGLAGQNEQF
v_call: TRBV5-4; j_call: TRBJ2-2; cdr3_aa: ASSPGTGNTGELF
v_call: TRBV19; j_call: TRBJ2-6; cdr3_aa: ASSPTQGRRSGANVLT
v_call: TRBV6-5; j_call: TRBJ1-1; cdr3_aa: ASIQNTEAF
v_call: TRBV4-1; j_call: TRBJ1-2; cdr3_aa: ASSSGTGNYGYT
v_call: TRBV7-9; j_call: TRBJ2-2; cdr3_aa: ASSLFGVPDGELF
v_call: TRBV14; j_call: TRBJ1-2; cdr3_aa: ASSPLLGTTSYGYT
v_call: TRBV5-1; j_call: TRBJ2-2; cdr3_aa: ASSLLSGAGGELF
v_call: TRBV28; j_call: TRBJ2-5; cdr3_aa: ASSPPGLLQQETQY
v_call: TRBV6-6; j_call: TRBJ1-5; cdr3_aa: ASSPGVGGGNQPQH
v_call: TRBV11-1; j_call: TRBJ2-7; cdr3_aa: ASSLNSNYEQY
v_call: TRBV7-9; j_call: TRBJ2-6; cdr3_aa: ASSLKAPFSGANVLT
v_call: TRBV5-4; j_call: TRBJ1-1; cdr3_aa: ASSLMGVTEAF
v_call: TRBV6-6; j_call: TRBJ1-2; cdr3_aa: ASSYSGGGGYT
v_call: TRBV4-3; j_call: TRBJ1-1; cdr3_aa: ASSRKGDAPGRTEAF
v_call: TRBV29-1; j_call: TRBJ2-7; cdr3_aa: SSSAGGNYEQY
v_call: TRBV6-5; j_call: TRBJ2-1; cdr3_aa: ASSEQLSYNEQF
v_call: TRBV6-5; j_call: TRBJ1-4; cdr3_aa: ASSPTRAFNEKLF
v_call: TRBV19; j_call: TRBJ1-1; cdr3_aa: ASSTRQGSNTEAF
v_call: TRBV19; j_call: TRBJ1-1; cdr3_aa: ASTAGGPAVSEAF
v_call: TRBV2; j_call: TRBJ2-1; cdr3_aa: ASSAELRAEQF
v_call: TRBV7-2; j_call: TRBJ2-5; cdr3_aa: ASSKRTSGVYQETQY
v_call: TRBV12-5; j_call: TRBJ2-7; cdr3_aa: ASGLPSGSSYEQY
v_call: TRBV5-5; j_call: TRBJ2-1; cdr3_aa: ASSFSGSGYNEQF
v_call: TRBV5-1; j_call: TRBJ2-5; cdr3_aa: ASSRTGLGETQY
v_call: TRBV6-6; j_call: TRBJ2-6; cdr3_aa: ASSLKLQGPNVLT
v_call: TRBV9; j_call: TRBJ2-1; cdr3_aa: ASSVLSGMGVNEQF
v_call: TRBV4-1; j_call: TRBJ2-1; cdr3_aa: ASSAPLNGEQF
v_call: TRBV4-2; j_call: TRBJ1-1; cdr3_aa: ASSFQKWMGGRVAF
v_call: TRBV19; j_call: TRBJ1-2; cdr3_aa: ASSIDASYGYT
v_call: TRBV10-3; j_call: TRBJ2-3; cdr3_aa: AIRKSSGGEADTQY
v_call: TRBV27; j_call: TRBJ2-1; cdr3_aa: ASSLALAGVAGYNEQF
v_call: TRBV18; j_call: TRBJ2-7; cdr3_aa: ASSPPGLTGEQY
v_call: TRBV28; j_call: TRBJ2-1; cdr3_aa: ASSFWRETYNEQF
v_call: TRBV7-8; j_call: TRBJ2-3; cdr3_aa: ASSDRTGFTDTQY
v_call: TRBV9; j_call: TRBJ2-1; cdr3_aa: ASSVAGSTEVHEQF
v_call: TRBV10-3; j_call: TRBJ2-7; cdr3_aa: AARGAGGDEQY
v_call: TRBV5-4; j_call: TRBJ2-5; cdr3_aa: ASSPKDRGTQETQY
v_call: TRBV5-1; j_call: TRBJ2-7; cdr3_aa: ASSAQPSGPSYEQY
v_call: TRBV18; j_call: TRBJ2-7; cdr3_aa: ASSPSTDRGAYEQY